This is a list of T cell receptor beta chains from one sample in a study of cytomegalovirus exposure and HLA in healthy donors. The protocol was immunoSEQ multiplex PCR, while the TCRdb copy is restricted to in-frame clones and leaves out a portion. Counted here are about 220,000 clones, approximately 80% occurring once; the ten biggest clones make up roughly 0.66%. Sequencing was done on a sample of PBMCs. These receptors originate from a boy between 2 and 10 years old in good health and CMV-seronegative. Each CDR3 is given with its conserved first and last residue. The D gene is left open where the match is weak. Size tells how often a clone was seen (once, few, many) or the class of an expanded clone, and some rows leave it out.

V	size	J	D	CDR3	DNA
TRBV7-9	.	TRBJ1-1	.	CASSSGHPNTEAFF	TGTGCCAGCAGCTCGGGACATCCGAACACTGAAGCTTTCTTT
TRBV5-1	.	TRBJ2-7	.	CASSFSGAEQYF	TGCGCCAGCAGCTTTTCAGGGGCCGAGCAGTACTTC
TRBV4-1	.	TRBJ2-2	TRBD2	CASSQSLGGRARTGELFF	TGCGCCAGCAGCCAAAGTCTGGGCGGGAGGGCGAGAACCGGGGAGCTGTTTTTT
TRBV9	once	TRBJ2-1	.	CASSDETGINEQFF	TGTGCCAGCAGCGACGAAACAGGGATAAATGAGCAGTTCTTC
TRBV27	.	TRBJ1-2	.	CASSLSRDNVNYGYTF	TGTGCCAGCAGCCTCTCCCGGGACAACGTTAACTATGGCTACACCTTC
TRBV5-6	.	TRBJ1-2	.	CASSLYETGYGYTF	TGTGCCAGCAGCTTGTACGAGACCGGGTATGGCTACACCTTC
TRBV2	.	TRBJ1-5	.	CASSGLRGQQPQHF	TGTGCCAGCAGTGGGTTAAGGGGCCAGCAGCCCCAGCATTTT
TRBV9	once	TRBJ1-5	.	CASSVGGGNQPQHF	TGTGCCAGCAGCGTAGGGGGGGGCAATCAGCCCCAGCATTTT
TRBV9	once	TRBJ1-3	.	CASSVGGVTGNTIYF	TGTGCCAGCAGCGTAGGAGGAGTGACTGGAAACACCATATATTTT
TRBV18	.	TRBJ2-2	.	CASSPPTGLNGELFF	TGTGCCAGCTCACCGCCAACAGGGTTGAACGGGGAGCTGTTTTTT
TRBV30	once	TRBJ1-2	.	CAWSPLPGGYYGYTF	TGTGCCTGGAGCCCGCTCCCGGGGGGTTACTATGGCTACACCTTC
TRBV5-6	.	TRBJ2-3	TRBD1	CASSVDRVTDTQYF	TGTGCCAGCAGCGTGGACAGGGTTACAGATACGCAGTATTTT
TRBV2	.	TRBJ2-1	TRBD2	CASSAGTRSNEQFF	TGTGCCAGCAGTGCCGGGACTAGGTCGAATGAGCAGTTCTTC
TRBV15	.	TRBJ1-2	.	CATSRARTVLYGYTF	TGTGCCACCAGCAGAGCGAGGACAGTCCTCTATGGCTACACCTTC
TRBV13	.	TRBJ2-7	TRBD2	CASSSRTSGSYEQYF	TGTGCCAGCAGCTCCCGGACTAGCGGGAGTTACGAGCAGTACTTC
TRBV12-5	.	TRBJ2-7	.	CASGFIYEQYF	TGTGCTAGTGGTTTTATCTACGAGCAGTACTTC
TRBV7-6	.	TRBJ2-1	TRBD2	CASSQVTGGPKGQFF	TGTGCCAGCAGCCAAGTGACGGGGGGACCAAAGGGGCAGTTCTTC
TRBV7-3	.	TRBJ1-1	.	CASSLPQGLNTEAFF	TGTGCCAGCAGCTTACCTCAGGGACTAAACACTGAAGCTTTCTTT
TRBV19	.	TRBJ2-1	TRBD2	CASTLGGRSSYNEQFF	TGTGCCAGTACCCTGGGGGGGAGGAGCTCCTACAATGAGCAGTTCTTC
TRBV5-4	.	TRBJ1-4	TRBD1	CASSGGQREKLFF	TGTGCCAGCAGCGGGGGACAGAGGGAAAAACTGTTTTTT
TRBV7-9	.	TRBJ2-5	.	CASSLGAGGETQYF	TGTGCCAGCAGCTTAGGGGCAGGGGGGGAGACCCAGTACTTC
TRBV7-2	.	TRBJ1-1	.	CASSFIENTEAFF	TGTGCCAGCAGCTTCATAGAAAACACTGAAGCTTTCTTT
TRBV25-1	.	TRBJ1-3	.	CASIGRSWGSSGNTIYF	TGTGCCAGCATAGGGAGGAGTTGGGGTTCCTCTGGAAACACCATATATTTT
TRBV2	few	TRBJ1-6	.	CASNRRNSPLHF	TGTGCCAGCAACAGGAGAAATTCACCCCTCCACTTT
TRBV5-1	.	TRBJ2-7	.	CASSWGDEQYF	TGCGCCAGCTCCTGGGGGGACGAGCAGTACTTC
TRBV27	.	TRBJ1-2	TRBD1	CASSSTGGIDGYTF	TGTGCCAGCAGTTCCACAGGGGGTATCGATGGCTACACCTTC
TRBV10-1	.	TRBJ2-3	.	CASSGRGNGTHPRYTGTQYF	TGCGCCAGCAGTGGCAGGGGCAACGGGACCCACCCCCGTTACACAGGTACGCAGTATTTT
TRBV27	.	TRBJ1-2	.	CASRPRVDYGYTF	TGTGCCAGCAGACCCAGGGTTGACTATGGCTACACCTTC
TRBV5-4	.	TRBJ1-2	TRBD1	CASSLRDRRHYGYTF	TGTGCCAGCAGCTTGAGGGACAGAAGGCACTATGGCTACACCTTC
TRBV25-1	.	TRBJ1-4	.	CASSDPRGTGEKLFF	TGTGCCAGCAGTGACCCAAGGGGGACGGGTGAAAAACTGTTTTTT
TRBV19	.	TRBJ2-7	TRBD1	CATRTGNYEQYF	TGTGCCACAAGGACAGGGAACTACGAGCAGTACTTC
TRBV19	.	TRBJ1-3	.	CASSTLPPPGNTIYF	TGTGCCAGTAGTACCCTCCCCCCTCCTGGAAACACCATATATTTT
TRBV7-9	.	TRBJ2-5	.	CASSFLESETQYF	TGTGCCAGCAGCTTCTTGGAGTCAGAGACCCAGTACTTC
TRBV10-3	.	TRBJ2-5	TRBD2	CAISATSSGGALETQYF	TGTGCCATCAGTGCAACTTCTAGCGGGGGGGCCTTAGAGACCCAGTACTTC
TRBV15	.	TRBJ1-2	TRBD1	CATSRRQGGYTF	TGTGCCACCAGCAGGAGACAGGGTGGCTACACCTTC
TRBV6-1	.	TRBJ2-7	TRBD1	CASNRGVSYEQYF	TGTGCCAGCAACAGGGGAGTCTCCTACGAGCAGTACTTC
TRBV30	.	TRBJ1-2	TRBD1	CAWSRDRNYGYTF	TGTGCCTGGAGCCGGGACAGAAACTATGGCTACACCTTC
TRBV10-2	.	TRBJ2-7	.	CASSEGVSSYEQYF	TGCGCCAGCAGTGAAGGGGTGAGCTCCTACGAGCAGTACTTC
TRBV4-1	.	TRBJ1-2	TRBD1	CASSRYPGQGGGYTF	TGCGCCAGCAGCCGTTACCCGGGACAGGGAGGCGGATACACCTTC
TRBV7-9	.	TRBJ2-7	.	CASSLPGTYEQYF	TGTGCCAGCAGCCTACCCGGGACCTACGAGCAGTACTTC
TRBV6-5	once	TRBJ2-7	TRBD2	CASSYSGLAGAYEQYF	TGTGCCAGCAGTTACTCAGGACTAGCGGGGGCCTACGAGCAGTACTTC
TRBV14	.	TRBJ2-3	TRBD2	CASSQRLAGNTDTQYF	TGTGCCAGCAGCCAAAGGCTAGCGGGGAACACAGATACGCAGTATTTT
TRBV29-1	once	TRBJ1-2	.	CSVVGTGYGYTF	TGCAGCGTTGTGGGAACAGGCTATGGCTACACCTTC
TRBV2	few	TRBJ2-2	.	CASLRAGELFF	TGTGCCAGCTTACGGGCCGGGGAGCTGTTTTTT
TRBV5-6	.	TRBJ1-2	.	CASSLWEPGGYTF	TGTGCCAGCAGCTTGTGGGAGCCGGGAGGCTACACCTTC
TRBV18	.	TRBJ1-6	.	CASSQGLGSPLHF	TGTGCCAGCTCACAAGGACTCGGGTCACCCCTCCACTTT
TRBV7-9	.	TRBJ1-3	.	CASSLGDSSGNTIYF	TGTGCCAGCAGCTTAGGTGACAGCTCTGGAAACACCATATATTTT
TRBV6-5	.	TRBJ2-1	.	CASSESRGAQFF	TGTGCCAGCAGTGAATCCAGGGGGGCGCAGTTCTTC
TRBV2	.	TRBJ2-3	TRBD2	CASSVAGGVDTQYF	TGTGCCAGCAGTGTAGCGGGAGGAGTGGATACGCAGTATTTT
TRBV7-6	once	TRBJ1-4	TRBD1	CASSLGPRGSNEKLFF	TGTGCCAGCAGCTTAGGGCCCAGGGGGTCTAATGAAAAACTGTTTTTT
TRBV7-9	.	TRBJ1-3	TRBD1	CASRHRTGAGNTIYF	TGTGCCAGCAGGCATAGGACAGGGGCTGGAAACACCATATATTTT
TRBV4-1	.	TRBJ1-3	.	CASSQASSGNTIYF	TGCGCCAGCAGCCAAGCTAGCTCTGGAAACACCATATATTTT
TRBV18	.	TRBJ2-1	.	CASSPRLADSSYNEQFF	TGTGCCAGCTCACCACGGCTAGCGGACAGCTCCTACAATGAGCAGTTCTTC